Presented here are 5 T cell receptor beta chains from one specimen sequenced in a study of T cell responses to AZD1222 COVID-19 vaccine. The method was immunoSEQ multiplex PCR; TCRdb's version includes in-frame clones alone and lacks a portion of them. The sample gives some 140,000 clones, approximately 86% of which show up once; 4.5% to 7% is in the top ten. Source: peripheral blood, taken 28 days after the second AZD1222 dose. These receptors came from an adult who received the AZD1222 COVID-19 vaccine.

This sequence joins TRBV6-5 and TRBJ2-5; D is perhaps TRBD1 or TRBD2 (5 bases each). The length of the CDR3 is 13 residues. Germline V CDR1 and CDR2: MNHEY, SVGAGI. Trimming shortened V by 5 bases and J by 3 bases, and 10 bases separated the two germline ends. The CDR3 reads CASSRDQKETQYF. The CDR3 bases are TGTGCCAGCAGTCGGGACCAGAAAGAGACCCAGTACTTC.

V gene TRBV5-6 combines with J gene TRBJ2-7; 8 nucleotides align to TRBD1. The CDR3 runs 15 residues. The germline CDR1 and CDR2 sequences are SGHDT and YYEEEE. V shed 4 bases, J shed 7 bases, and the junction held 13 bases outside the gene matches. The CDR3 loop reads CASSRQSRGLREQYF. Here the CDR3 DNA reads TGTGCCAGCAGCCGCCAATCCAGGGGGCTTCGGGAGCAGTACTTC.

The chain employs TRBV28 and TRBJ2-5; TRBD1 agrees at 8 bases. Germline CDR1 and CDR2: MDHEN and SYDVKM. Trimming cost V 5 bases and J 5 bases; bases outside gene matches: 13. This CDR3 has 16 residues. The CDR3 is CASSGQGSFPGETQYF. Here the CDR3 DNA reads TGTGCCAGCAGTGGACAGGGTTCCTTTCCTGGGGAGACCCAGTACTTC. The whole variable domain, filled in from reference TRBV28 and TRBJ2-5, reads DVKVTQSSRYLVKRTGEKVFLECVQDMDHENMFWYRQDPGLGLRLIYFSYDVKMKEKGDIPEGYSVSREKKERFSLILESASTNQTSMYLCASSGQGSFPGETQYFGPGTRLLVL.

The gene calls are TRBV13 and TRBJ1-5; 7 bases fit TRBD1. The V and J ends lost 5 bases and 0 bases, in that order; junction bases with no gene match: 7. The CDR3 totals 16 residues. CDR1 is PRHDT and CDR2 is FYEKMQ in the germline V gene (reference sequence). The CDR3 DNA follows: TGTGCCAGCAGCATCGGGACAGCGAGTAGCAATCAGCCCCAGCATTTT. The encoded protein is CASSIGTASSNQPQHF.

J is TRBJ2-1 and V is TRBV12-5; D may correspond to TRBD1 or TRBD2 (5 bases each). This CDR3 is 15 amino acids long. Per germline, CDR1 LGHNT and CDR2 FRNRAP. V was pared by 0 bases and J by 4 bases, with 10 bases between. CDR3 protein: CASGLVRGLYNEQFF. In DNA form, the CDR3 reads TGTGCTAGTGGTTTGGTCCGGGGCCTTTACAATGAGCAGTTCTTC.